Each of the 9 T cell receptor beta chains below was sequenced from the same sample in a study of T cell responses to AZD1222 COVID-19 vaccine. The table came from immunoSEQ multiplex PCR; TCRdb's copy has only in-frame clones and leaves some out. The data hold roughly 150,000 clones, with more than 90% observed a single time. The input for sequencing was peripheral blood, taken 28 days after the second AZD1222 dose. Every receptor here comes from an adult who received the AZD1222 COVID-19 vaccine.

V and J are TRBV19 and TRBJ1-1; D is perhaps TRBD1 (5 bases). Trimming left V 7 bases short and J 0 bases short, with 21 bases between. Germline assignment: CDR1 LNHDA and CDR2 SQIVND (reference sequence). The CDR3 covers 17 residues. The CDR3 loop reads CASTPKERGYLNTEAFF. The CDR3 nucleotides are TGTGCCAGTACGCCGAAGGAAAGGGGCTATCTGAACACTGAAGCTTTCTTT.

The genes are TRBV5-1 and TRBJ2-3; D gene ambiguous. Trimming left V 2 bases short and J 2 bases short, with 12 bases between. The CDR3 spans 15 residues. Germline CDR1 and CDR2: SGHRS and YFSETQ. The DNA for the CDR3 is TGCGCCAGCAGCTTAGTGCTACCCCTCACAGATACGCAGTATTTT. It codes for CASSLVLPLTDTQYF.

The V call is TRBV19, the J call TRBJ1-1; D is ambiguous. Deletions cut 5 bases from V and 1 base from J, with 14 bases between. CDR1 LNHDA and CDR2 SQIVND come from the germline V gene (reference sequence). The length of the CDR3 is 15 residues. The CDR3 here is CASSPTGRWNTEAFF. In DNA, the CDR3 is TGTGCCAGTAGTCCGACGGGGAGATGGAACACTGAAGCTTTCTTT.

This rearrangement joins TRBV5-6 to TRBJ1-6; D unclear. V was trimmed by 0 bases and J by 0 bases, leaving 13 bases between them. This CDR3 region has 18 residues. The germline gives CDR1 SGHDT, CDR2 YYEEEE. The CDR3 region is CASSLAPGRSSYNSPLHF. As DNA, the CDR3 is TGTGCCAGCAGCTTGGCCCCCGGGAGGAGCTCCTATAATTCACCCCTCCACTTT.

The chain recombines TRBV14 with TRBJ1-2; the D is unclear. Trimming removed 4 bases at V and 2 bases at J, with 17 bases between. Germline lookup yields CDR1 SGHDN and CDR2 FVKESK. This CDR3 has 16 residues. DNA of the CDR3: TGTGCCAGCAGCCGAGGACCGGGCCCCGAGAACTATGGCTACACCTTC. It yields the protein CASSRGPGPENYGYTF.

The V gene is TRBV30, the J gene TRBJ1-6, with a possible D match to TRBD1 (6 bases). The germline gives CDR1 GTSNPN, CDR2 SVGIG (reference sequence). The CDR3 contains 13 residues. Trimming stripped 2 bases from V and 7 bases from J, with 9 bases between. The CDR3 DNA is TGTGCCTGGAGTTCAGGGGTAAATTCACCCCTCCACTTT. Translation gives CAWSSGVNSPLHF.

V usage is TRBV7-9 and J usage is TRBJ1-2, with D unclear. Trimming removed 4 bases from V and 3 bases from J, with 12 bases in between. CDR3 length equals 14 residues. Looked up from germline, CDR1 is SEHNR and CDR2 is FQNEAQ (reference sequence). The CDR3 DNA sequence: TGTGCCAGCAGCTCGACTTCCGGGGACTATGGCTACACCTTC. Encoded protein: CASSSTSGDYGYTF.

The gene calls are TRBV3-1 (or the pseudogene TRBV3-2) and TRBJ2-7, with D unclear. Trimming cost V 8 bases and J 3 bases, with 17 bases left between them. The CDR3 is 14 amino acids. Germline loops: CDR1 LGHDT, CDR2 YNNKEL (reference sequence). The DNA of the CDR3 is TGTGCCAGCGCTCCTTCGGATGCGAACTACGAGCAGTACTTC. As protein: CASAPSDANYEQYF.

In its sample, this clone was seen once. CDR3 loop: CASSQTRELFF. Here the CDR3 DNA reads TGTGCCAGCAGCCAAACCCGGGAGCTGTTTTTT. This chain uses TRBV12-3 or TRBV12-4 with TRBJ2-2; D is uncertain. Between the trimmed V and J ends, which lost 6 bases and 9 bases, there was a span of 8 bases. The CDR3 covers 11 residues.